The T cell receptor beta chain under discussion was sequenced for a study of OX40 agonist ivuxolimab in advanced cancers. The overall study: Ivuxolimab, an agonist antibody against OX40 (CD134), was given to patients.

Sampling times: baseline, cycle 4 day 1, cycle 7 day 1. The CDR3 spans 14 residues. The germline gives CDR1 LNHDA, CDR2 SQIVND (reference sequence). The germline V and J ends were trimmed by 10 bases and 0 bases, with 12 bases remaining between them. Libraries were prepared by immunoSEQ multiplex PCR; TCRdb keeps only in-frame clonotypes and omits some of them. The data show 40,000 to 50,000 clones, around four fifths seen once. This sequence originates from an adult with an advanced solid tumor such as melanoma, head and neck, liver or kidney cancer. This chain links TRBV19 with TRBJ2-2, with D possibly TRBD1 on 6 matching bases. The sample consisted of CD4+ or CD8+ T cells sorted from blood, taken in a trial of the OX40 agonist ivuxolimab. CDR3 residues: CATKQGANTGELFF. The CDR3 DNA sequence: TGTGCCACCAAACAGGGAGCGAACACCGGGGAGCTGTTTTTT.